The 6 T cell receptor beta chains below were found in one sample sequenced in a study of T cell responses to AZD1222 COVID-19 vaccine. Produced via immunoSEQ multiplex PCR; TCRdb's table is partial and in-frame only. The sample has over 95,000 clones, about nine tenths seen once; the top ten hold over 3.5%. Sequencing used peripheral blood, obtained on day 0 of AZD1222 vaccination. Source of these receptors: an adult in good health.

The gene calls are TRBV6-4 and TRBJ2-7; D is unresolved. CDR3 size: 12 residues. V was shortened by 2 bases and J by 2 bases, with 4 bases between the two germline ends. From germline, CDR1 is MRHNA and CDR2 SNTAGT. CDR3 sequence: CASSDRTYEQYF. CDR3 nucleotides: TGTGCCAGCAGTGACAGGACCTACGAGCAGTACTTC.

This chain uses TRBV3-1 (or the pseudogene TRBV3-2) with TRBJ2-7; 8 bases fit TRBD1. Germline trimming cut 2 bases from V and 0 bases from J; bases unmatched to any gene: 6. The CDR3 contains 16 residues. Looked up from germline, CDR1 is LGHDT and CDR2 is YNNKEL (reference sequence). CDR3 DNA sequence: TGTGCCAGCAGCCAATTCTACGGACAGGGCTCCTACGAGCAGTACTTC. Translating gives CASSQFYGQGSYEQYF.

As for this clone: The same CDR3 arises from other DNA sequences in this sample as well. The chain has TRBV7-9 and TRBJ2-7; D might be TRBD1 (5 bases). The germline V gene encodes CDR1 SEHNR and CDR2 FQNEAQ (reference sequence). This CDR3 region has 12 residues. V was shortened by 4 bases and J by 3 bases, with 7 bases between the two germline ends. The CDR3 region is CASSSQGYEQYF. The DNA for the CDR3 is TGTGCCAGCAGCTCCCAGGGCTACGAGCAGTACTTC.

The genes are TRBV29-1 and TRBJ1-1, with TRBD1 matching 10 bases. There are 12 residues in the CDR3. V was clipped by 8 bases and J by 8 bases; unmatched bases: 8. CDR1 is SQVTM and CDR2 is ANQGSEA in the germline V gene. CDR3 DNA sequence: TGCAGCATGCGGGGACAGGGGTTCGAAGCTTTCTTT. This encodes CSMRGQGFEAFF. The full variable domain, with the rest looked up from reference TRBV29-1 and TRBJ1-1, is SAVISQKPSRDICQRGTSLTIQCQVDSQVTMMFWYRQQPGQSLTLIATANQGSEATYESGFVIDKFPISRPNLTFSTLTVSNMSPEDSSIYLCSMRGQGFEAFFGQGTRLTVV.

The chain uses TRBV12-3 or TRBV12-4 and TRBJ2-7; 11 bases are shared with TRBD1. The CDR3 spans 13 residues. The trim removed 6 bases at V and 3 bases at J, leaving 1 base unmatched. The DNA for the CDR3 is TGTGCCAGCAGGGGGACAGGGGGCTACGAGCAGTACTTC. Translation: CASRGTGGYEQYF.

CDR3 in amino acids: CASSVSTGAGDTQYF. The CDR3 coding sequence is TGTGCCAGCAGCGTTTCTACAGGGGCCGGGGATACGCAGTATTTT. The rearrangement links TRBV9 to TRBJ2-3, with 7 bases matching TRBD1. Unmatched junction bases numbered 9, after V lost 2 bases and J lost 6 bases. CDR1 SGDLS and CDR2 YYNGEE come from the germline V gene. CDR3 length: 15 amino acids.